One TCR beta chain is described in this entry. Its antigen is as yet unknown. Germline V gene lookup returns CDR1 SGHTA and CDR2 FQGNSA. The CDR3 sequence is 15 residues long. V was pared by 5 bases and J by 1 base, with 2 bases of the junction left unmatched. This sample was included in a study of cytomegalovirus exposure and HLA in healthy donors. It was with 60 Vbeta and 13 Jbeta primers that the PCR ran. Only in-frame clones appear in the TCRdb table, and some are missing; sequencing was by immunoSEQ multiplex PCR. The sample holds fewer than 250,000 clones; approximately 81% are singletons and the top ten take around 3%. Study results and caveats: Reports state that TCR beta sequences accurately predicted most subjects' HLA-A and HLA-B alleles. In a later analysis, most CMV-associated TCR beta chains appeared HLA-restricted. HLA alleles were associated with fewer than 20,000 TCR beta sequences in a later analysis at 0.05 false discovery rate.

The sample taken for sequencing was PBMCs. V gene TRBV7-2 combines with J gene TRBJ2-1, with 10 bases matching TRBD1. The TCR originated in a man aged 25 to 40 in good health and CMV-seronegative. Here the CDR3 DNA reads TGTGCCAGCAGCCGGACAGGGGGGTCCTACAATGAGCAGTTCTTC. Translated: CASSRTGGSYNEQFF.